There are a few counts of the clone carrying this T cell receptor beta chain. Its antigen remains unidentified. The sample comes from a study of T cell clonotyping in hematopoietic cell transplantation. Overall study findings and caveats: After transplant, recipient diversity fell while pathologically expanded clonotypes grew through day 180.

Blood collection times were about day -28 and days 30, 100, 180 posttransplant. CDR1 is ENHRY and CDR2 is SYGVKD in the germline V gene. Trimming took 9 bases from V and 5 from J, leaving 16 bases between them. The CDR3 is 13 residues long. Repertoires were generated with immunoSEQ multiplex PCR, while TCRdb's copy carries only in-frame clones and drops some. The sample carries roughly 13,000 clones, roughly 76% recorded once. This receptor was identified in a male patient aged 55 to 69 who had an allogeneic stem cell transplant from an unrelated donor, so the T cells may come from the graft donor. Some clones in this sample may be carry-over from other donors' samples. The input for sequencing was peripheral blood mononuclear cells, taken 180 days after allogeneic stem cell transplant. The chain has TRBV10-3 and TRBJ1-2; D is perhaps TRBD1 (5 bases). The CDR3 is CAILGLGEYGYTF. DNA of the CDR3: TGTGCCATATTAGGGTTGGGGGAGTATGGCTACACCTTC.